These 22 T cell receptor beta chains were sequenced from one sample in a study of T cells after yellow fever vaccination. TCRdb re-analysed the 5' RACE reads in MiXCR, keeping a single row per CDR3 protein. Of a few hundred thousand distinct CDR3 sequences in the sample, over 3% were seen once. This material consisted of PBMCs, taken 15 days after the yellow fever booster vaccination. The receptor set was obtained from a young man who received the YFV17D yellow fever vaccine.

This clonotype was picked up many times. The CDR3 DNA follows: TGTGCCACCAGTGACCGACAGGGAGAGACCCAGTACTTC. Its translation: CATSDRQGETQYF. The chain recombines TRBV24-1 with TRBJ2-5; TRBD1 aligns across 7 bases. The CDR3 has 13 residues. Trimming took 4 bases from V and 4 from J; bases not matched to a gene: 2. From germline, CDR1 is KGHDR and CDR2 SFDVKD.

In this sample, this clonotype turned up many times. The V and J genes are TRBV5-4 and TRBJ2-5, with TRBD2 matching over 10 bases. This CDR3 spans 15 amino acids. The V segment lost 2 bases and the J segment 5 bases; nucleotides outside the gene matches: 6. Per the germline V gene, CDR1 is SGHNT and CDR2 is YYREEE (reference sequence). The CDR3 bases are TGTGCCAGCAGCTTCCTGAGCGGGGGGGGTGAGACCCAGTACTTC. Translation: CASSFLSGGGETQYF.

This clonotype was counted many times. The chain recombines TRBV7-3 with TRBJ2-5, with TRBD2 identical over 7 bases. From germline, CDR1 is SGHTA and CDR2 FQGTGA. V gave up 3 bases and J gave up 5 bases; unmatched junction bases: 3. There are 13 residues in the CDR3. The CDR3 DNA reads TGTGCCAGCAGCTTCGGTAGCGGGGAGACCCAGTACTTC. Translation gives CASSFGSGETQYF.

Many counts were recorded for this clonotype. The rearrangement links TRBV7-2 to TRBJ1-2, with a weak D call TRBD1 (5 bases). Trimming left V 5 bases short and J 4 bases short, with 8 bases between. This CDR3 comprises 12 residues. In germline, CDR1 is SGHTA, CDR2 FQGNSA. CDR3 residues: CASSEQGYGYTF. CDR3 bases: TGTGCCAGCAGCGAGCAGGGCTATGGCTACACCTTC. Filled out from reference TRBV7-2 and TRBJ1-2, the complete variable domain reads GAGVSQSPSNKVTEKGKDVELRCDPISGHTALYWYRQSLGQGLEFLIYFQGNSAPDKSGLPSDRFSAERTGGSVSTLTIQRTQQEDSAVYLCASSEQGYGYTFGSGTRLTVV.

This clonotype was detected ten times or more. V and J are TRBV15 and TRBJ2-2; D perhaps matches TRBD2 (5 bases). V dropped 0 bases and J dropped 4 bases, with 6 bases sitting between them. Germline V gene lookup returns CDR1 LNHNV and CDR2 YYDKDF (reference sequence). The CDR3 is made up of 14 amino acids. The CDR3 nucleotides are TGTGCCACCAGCAGAGAACTAGTCACCGGGGAGCTGTTTTTT. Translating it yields CATSRELVTGELFF.

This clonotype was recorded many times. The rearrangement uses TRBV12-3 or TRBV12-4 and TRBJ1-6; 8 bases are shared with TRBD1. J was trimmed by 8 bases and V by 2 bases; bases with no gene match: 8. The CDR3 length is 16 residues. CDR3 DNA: TGTGCCAGCAGTTTACGGACAGGGAAGGGATATTCACCCCTCCACTTT. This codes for CASSLRTGKGYSPLHF.

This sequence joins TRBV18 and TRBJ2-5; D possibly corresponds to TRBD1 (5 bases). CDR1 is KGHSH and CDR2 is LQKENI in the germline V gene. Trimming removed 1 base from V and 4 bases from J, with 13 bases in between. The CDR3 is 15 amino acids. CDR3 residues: CASSPQGASVETQYF. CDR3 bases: TGTGCCAGCTCACCACAAGGGGCTTCAGTAGAGACCCAGTACTTC.

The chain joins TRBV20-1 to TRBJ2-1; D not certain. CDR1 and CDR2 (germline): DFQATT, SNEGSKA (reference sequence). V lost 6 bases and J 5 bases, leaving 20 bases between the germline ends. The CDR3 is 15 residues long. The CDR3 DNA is TGCAGTGCAGGTTCATCCCAGGCGGCGAACAATGAGCAGTTCTTC. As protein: CSAGSSQAANNEQFF.

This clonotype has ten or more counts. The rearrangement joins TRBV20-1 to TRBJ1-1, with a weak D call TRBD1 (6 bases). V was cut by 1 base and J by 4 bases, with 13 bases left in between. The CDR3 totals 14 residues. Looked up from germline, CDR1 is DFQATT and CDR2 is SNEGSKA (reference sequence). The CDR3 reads CSARAGQLITEAFF. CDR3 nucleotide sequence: TGCAGTGCTAGAGCAGGACAGTTAATCACTGAAGCTTTCTTT.

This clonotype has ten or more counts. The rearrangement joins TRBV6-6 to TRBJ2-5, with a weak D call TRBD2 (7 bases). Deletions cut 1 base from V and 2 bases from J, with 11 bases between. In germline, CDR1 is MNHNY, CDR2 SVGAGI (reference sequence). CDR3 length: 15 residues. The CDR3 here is CASSYWGGGQETQYF. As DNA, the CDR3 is TGTGCCAGCAGTTACTGGGGAGGGGGTCAAGAGACCCAGTACTTC.

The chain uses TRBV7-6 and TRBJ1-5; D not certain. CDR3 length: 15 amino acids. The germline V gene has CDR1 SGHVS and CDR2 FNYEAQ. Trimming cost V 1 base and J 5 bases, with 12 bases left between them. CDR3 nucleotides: TGTGCCAGCAGCTTAGGGACTACTTGGGATCAGCCCCAGCATTTT. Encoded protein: CASSLGTTWDQPQHF.

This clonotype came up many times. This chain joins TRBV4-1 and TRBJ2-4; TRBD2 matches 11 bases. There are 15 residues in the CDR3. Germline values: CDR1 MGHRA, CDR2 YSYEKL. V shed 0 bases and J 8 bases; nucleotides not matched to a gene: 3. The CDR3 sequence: CASSQEGTSGYIQYF. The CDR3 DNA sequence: TGCGCCAGCAGCCAAGAAGGGACTAGCGGATACATTCAGTACTTC.

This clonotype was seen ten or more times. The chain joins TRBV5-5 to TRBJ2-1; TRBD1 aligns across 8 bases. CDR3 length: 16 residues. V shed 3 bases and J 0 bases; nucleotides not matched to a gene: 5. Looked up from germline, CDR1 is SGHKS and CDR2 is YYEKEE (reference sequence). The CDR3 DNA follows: TGTGCCAGCAGCTGGGGACAGGTTAGCTCCTACAATGAGCAGTTCTTC. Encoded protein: CASSWGQVSSYNEQFF.

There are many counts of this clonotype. The CDR3 reads CASSLGGGAWDEQFF. DNA of the CDR3: TGTGCCAGCAGCTTGGGGGGGGGCGCCTGGGATGAGCAGTTCTTC. The rearrangement links TRBV5-6 to TRBJ2-1; perhaps TRBD2 as D (7 bases). CDR3 length: 15 amino acids. Germline assignment: CDR1 SGHDT and CDR2 YYEEEE. V lost 0 bases and J lost 8, with 15 bases in between.

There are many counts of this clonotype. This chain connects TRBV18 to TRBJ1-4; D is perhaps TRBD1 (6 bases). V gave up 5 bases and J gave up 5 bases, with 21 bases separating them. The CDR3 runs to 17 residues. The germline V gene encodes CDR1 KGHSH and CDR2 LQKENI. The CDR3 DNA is TGTGCCAGCTCATGGATTCCAGGGGTCGGGGAGAATGAAAAACTGTTTTTT. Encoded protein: CASSWIPGVGENEKLFF.

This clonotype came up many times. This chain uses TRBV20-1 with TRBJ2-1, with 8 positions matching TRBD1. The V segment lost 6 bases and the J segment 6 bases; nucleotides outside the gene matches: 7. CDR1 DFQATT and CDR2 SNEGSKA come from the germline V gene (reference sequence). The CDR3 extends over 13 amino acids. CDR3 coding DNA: TGCAGTGCATTCAGGGGGCCAGGCAATGAGCAGTTCTTC. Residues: CSAFRGPGNEQFF.

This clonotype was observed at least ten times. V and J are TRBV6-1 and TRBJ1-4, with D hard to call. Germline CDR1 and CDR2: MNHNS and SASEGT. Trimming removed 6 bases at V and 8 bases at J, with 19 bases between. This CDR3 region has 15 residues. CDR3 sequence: CASRPVGHLKEKLFF. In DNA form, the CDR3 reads TGTGCCAGCAGGCCCGTCGGGCACCTAAAAGAAAAACTGTTTTTT.

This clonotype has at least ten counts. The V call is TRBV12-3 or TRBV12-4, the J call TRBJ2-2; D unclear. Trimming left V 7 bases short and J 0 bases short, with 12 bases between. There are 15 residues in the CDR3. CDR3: CASKEYPPNTGELFF. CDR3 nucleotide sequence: TGTGCCAGCAAGGAATATCCACCGAACACCGGGGAGCTGTTTTTT.

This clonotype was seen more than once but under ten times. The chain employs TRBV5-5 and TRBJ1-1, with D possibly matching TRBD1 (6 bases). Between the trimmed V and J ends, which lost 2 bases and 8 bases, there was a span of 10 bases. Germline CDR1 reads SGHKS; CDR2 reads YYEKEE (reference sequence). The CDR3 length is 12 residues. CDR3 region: CASSLDRIEAFF. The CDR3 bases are TGTGCCAGCAGCTTAGACAGGATCGAAGCTTTCTTT. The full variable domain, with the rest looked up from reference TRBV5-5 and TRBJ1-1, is DAGVTQSPTHLIKTRGQQVTLRCSPISGHKSVSWYQQVLGQGPQFIFQYYEKEERGRGNFPDRFSARQFPNYSSELNVNALLLGDSALYLCASSLDRIEAFFGQGTRLTVV.

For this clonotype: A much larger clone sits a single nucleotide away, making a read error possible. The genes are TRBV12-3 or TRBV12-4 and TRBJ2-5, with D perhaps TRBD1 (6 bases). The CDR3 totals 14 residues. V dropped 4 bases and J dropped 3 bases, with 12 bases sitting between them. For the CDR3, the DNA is TGTGCCAGCAGTTGGGTACAGGGTAAAGAGACCCAGTACTTC. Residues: CASSWVQGKETQYF.

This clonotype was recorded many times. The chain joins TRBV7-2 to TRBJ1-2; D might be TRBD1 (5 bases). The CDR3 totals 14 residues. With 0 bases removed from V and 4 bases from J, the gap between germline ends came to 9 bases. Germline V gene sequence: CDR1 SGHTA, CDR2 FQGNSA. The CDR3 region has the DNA TGTGCCAGCAGCTTAGCGGGGCCCGGCTATGGCTACACCTTC. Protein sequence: CASSLAGPGYGYTF.

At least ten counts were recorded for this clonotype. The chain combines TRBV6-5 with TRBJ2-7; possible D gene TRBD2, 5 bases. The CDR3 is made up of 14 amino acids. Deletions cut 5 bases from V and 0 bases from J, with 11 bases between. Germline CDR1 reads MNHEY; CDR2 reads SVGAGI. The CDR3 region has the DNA TGTGCCAGCAGTCCCGACGGGAACTCCTACGAGCAGTACTTC. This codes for CASSPDGNSYEQYF.